One and the same sample provided the 19 T cell receptor beta chains below, sequenced in a study of T cell repertoires and Cas9 in healthy adults. The table came from immunoSEQ multiplex PCR; TCRdb's copy has only in-frame clones and leaves some out. The profile shows 20,000 to 25,000 clones, less than 95% of them singletons. Specimen: CD4+ effector T cells (CD127+, CD25-, CD137-, CD154-) from PBMCs; culture status not recorded. The receptors originated from a human donor in good health.

The J gene is TRBJ2-6, the V gene TRBV7-2; D could derive from TRBD1 or TRBD2 (5 bases each). The CDR3 length is 16 residues. Germline loops: CDR1 SGHTA, CDR2 FQGNSA. V lost 6 bases and J 0 bases, leaving 12 bases between the germline ends. CDR3 DNA sequence: TGTGCCAGCAGTCCGAGTGGGGGCTCTGGGGCCAACGTCCTGACTTTC. It yields the protein CASSPSGGSGANVLTF.

The table lists this clone with a count of one. V usage is TRBV5-5 and J usage is TRBJ2-3; 14 bases fit TRBD2. Germline CDR1 and CDR2: SGHKS and YYEKEE (reference sequence). The CDR3 has 16 residues. Trimming took 3 bases from V and 4 from J; bases not matched to a gene: 4. CDR3 DNA: TGTGCCAGCAGCTGGGGGACTAGCGGGAGTGCAGATACGCAGTATTTT. Its protein product is CASSWGTSGSADTQYF.

This chain connects TRBV6-1 to TRBJ2-2, with a tentative D call TRBD1 (6 bases). The germline V and J ends were trimmed by 5 bases and 6 bases, with 7 bases remaining between them. The CDR3 has 12 residues. In germline, CDR1 is MNHNS, CDR2 SASEGT. The CDR3 DNA is TGTGCCAGCAGTAACAGGGCCGGGGAGCTGTTTTTT. This sequence encodes CASSNRAGELFF.

The rearrangement joins TRBV2 to TRBJ2-3, with TRBD1 matching over 8 bases. This CDR3 is 13 amino acids long. The V segment lost 7 bases and the J segment 7 bases; nucleotides outside the gene matches: 7. From germline, CDR1 is SNHLY and CDR2 FYNNEI. The CDR3 region is CASKIRGLNTQYF. The CDR3 nucleotides read TGTGCCAGCAAGATCAGGGGGCTGAATACGCAGTATTTT.

V gene TRBV29-1 combines with J gene TRBJ1-1; unclear D gene. This CDR3 contains 12 residues. The germline gives CDR1 SQVTM, CDR2 ANQGSEA. V was clipped by 3 bases and J by 0 bases, with 5 bases between them. The CDR3 nucleotides are TGCAGCGTTGACGCAGTGAACACTGAAGCTTTCTTT. This encodes CSVDAVNTEAFF.

This clone was picked up one time. The chain carries TRBV7-9 and TRBJ2-1, with D maybe TRBD1 (5 bases). Trimming stripped 1 base from V and 1 base from J, with 11 bases between. Per germline, CDR1 SEHNR and CDR2 FQNEAQ (reference sequence). CDR3 size: 16 residues. CDR3 DNA: TGTGCCAGCAGCTTAGTTCTGGGGCAATCCTACAATGAGCAGTTCTTC. This translates into CASSLVLGQSYNEQFF. The variable domain in full, completed from reference TRBV7-9 and TRBJ2-1, reads DTGVSQNPRHKITKRGQNVTFRCDPISEHNRLYWYRQTLGQGPEFLTYFQNEAQLEKSRLLSDRFSAERPKGSFSTLEIQRTEQGDSAMYLCASSLVLGQSYNEQFFGPGTRLTVL.

The rearrangement links TRBV14 to TRBJ1-4; D unclear. V was shortened by 1 base and J by 7 bases, with 13 bases between the two germline ends. Germline CDR1 is SGHDN and CDR2 is FVKESK. The CDR3 sequence is 15 residues long. CDR3 in amino acids: CASSQGVGQSEKLFF. The DNA of the CDR3 is TGTGCCAGCAGCCAAGGAGTGGGCCAAAGTGAAAAACTGTTTTTT.

This chain links TRBV4-2 with TRBJ1-1; D remains unclear. The germline V and J ends were trimmed by 1 base and 0 bases, with 3 bases remaining between them. Germline CDR1 and CDR2: LGHNA and YNFKEQ. CDR3 length: 13 residues. The CDR3 spells CASSQVMNTEAFF. DNA for the CDR3: TGTGCCAGCAGCCAAGTTATGAACACTGAAGCTTTCTTT.

The chain links TRBV6-6 to TRBJ2-6; tentative D call: TRBD2 (5 bases). Germline V gives CDR1 MNHNY, CDR2 SVGAGI (reference sequence). With 0 bases removed from V and 2 bases from J, the gap between germline ends came to 8 bases. CDR3 size: 16 residues. CDR3 loop: CASSYSKGAGANVLTF. Here the CDR3 DNA reads TGTGCCAGCAGTTACTCGAAGGGAGCTGGGGCCAACGTCCTGACTTTC.

The V and J genes are TRBV28 and TRBJ1-2; weak D call: TRBD1 (6 bases). V was pared by 5 bases and J by 8 bases, with 12 bases between. Germline loops: CDR1 MDHEN, CDR2 SYDVKM. The CDR3 contains 12 residues. This chain's CDR3 is CASSTTGYGYTF. CDR3 sequence (DNA): TGTGCCAGCAGTACCACAGGGTACGGCTACACCTTC.

The rearrangement joins TRBV5-6 to TRBJ1-6, with D possibly being TRBD1 (5 bases). The length of the CDR3 is 15 residues. V lost 2 bases and J 0 bases, leaving 6 bases between the germline ends. In germline, CDR1 is SGHDT, CDR2 YYEEEE. The CDR3 loop is CASSFRASYNSPLHF. The CDR3 DNA reads TGTGCCAGCAGCTTCAGGGCCTCCTATAATTCACCCCTCCACTTT.

In its sample, this clone was seen once. The chain recombines TRBV14 with TRBJ2-2, with D uncertain. Germline V gene data show CDR1 as SGHDN and CDR2 as FVKESK. V was cut by 2 bases and J by 5 bases, with 6 bases left in between. CDR3 length: 13 amino acids. The CDR3 here is CASSQSQTGELFF. The CDR3 DNA follows: TGTGCCAGCAGCCAAAGTCAGACCGGGGAGCTGTTTTTT.

In its sample, this clone was seen a few times. The V and J genes are TRBV18 and TRBJ1-3, with D perhaps TRBD1 (5 bases). Germline CDR1 reads KGHSH; CDR2 reads LQKENI. The CDR3 extends over 16 amino acids. Trimming pared 1 base from V and 4 bases from J, leaving 14 bases between. CDR3 nucleotide sequence: TGTGCCAGCTCACCACAAGGGACCGCCGGGGGAAACACCATATATTTT. This encodes CASSPQGTAGGNTIYF.

This clone was counted a single time. The chain uses TRBV7-8 and TRBJ1-5; tentatively, D is TRBD1 (6 bases). CDR3 length: 14 amino acids. Trimming left V 4 bases short and J 5 bases short, with 12 bases between. Germline CDR1 SGHVS, CDR2 FQNEAQ. In DNA form, the CDR3 reads TGTGCCAGCAGCTCTCATCCAGGGGATCAGCCCCAGCATTTT. Amino acids: CASSSHPGDQPQHF.

The chain uses TRBV9 and TRBJ2-7; TRBD1 matches 10 bases. Germline V gives CDR1 SGDLS, CDR2 YYNGEE. CDR3 length equals 16 residues. V gave up 4 bases and J gave up 0 bases; unmatched junction bases: 7. CDR3 bases: TGTGCCAGCAGCACCAGAGGGGACAGGGGCTCCTACGAGCAGTACTTC. This translates into CASSTRGDRGSYEQYF.

This chain joins TRBV27 and TRBJ2-1; D ambiguous. The length of the CDR3 is 16 residues. V lost 6 bases, J lost 1 base, and 16 bases lay in between. The V gene's germline CDR1 is MNHEY and CDR2 SMNVEV (reference sequence). For the CDR3, the DNA is TGTGCCAGCAGGGCCGAAGGTGCCATGTCCTACAATGAGCAGTTCTTC. Encoded protein: CASRAEGAMSYNEQFF.

The J gene is TRBJ2-7, the V gene TRBV15; TRBD1 matches at 7 bases. J was trimmed by 1 base and V by 4 bases; bases with no gene match: 4. CDR1 and CDR2 from the germline V gene are LNHNV and YYDKDF (reference sequence). The CDR3 consists of 14 residues. The DNA for the CDR3 is TGTGCCACCAGCAAAGGGGGCAGGTCCTACGAGCAGTACTTC. Translating gives CATSKGGRSYEQYF.

This chain connects TRBV18 to TRBJ2-2; 7 bases fit TRBD1. The CDR3 consists of 16 residues. V lost 1 base, J lost 1 base, and 3 bases stayed unmatched. Germline V lookup: CDR1 KGHSH, CDR2 LQKENI. CDR3: CASSPRQGQNTGELFF. CDR3 DNA sequence: TGTGCCAGCTCACCACGACAGGGCCAGAACACCGGGGAGCTGTTTTTT.

The chain recombines TRBV5-5 with TRBJ1-2; TRBD1 matches at 9 bases. CDR3 size: 16 residues. V shed 0 bases, J shed 5 bases, and the junction held 8 bases outside the gene matches. Germline assignment: CDR1 SGHKS and CDR2 YYEKEE (reference sequence). The chain's CDR3 is CASSLDGQGIGYGYTF. The CDR3 DNA is TGTGCCAGCAGCTTGGACGGACAGGGGATAGGTTATGGCTACACCTTC.